This T cell receptor (beta chain) was sequenced during a study of pediatric ulcerative colitis. General study findings and limits: Compared with controls, ulcerative colitis showed greater blood-rectum clone sharing. Acute severe colitis showed lower rectal diversity from clonal expansions.

Germline V lookup: CDR1 MDHEN, CDR2 SYDVKM. Trimming removed 5 bases from V and 5 bases from J, with 13 bases in between. The CDR3 covers 14 residues. To note about this clone: Antigen: not known.

The method was immunoSEQ multiplex PCR; TCRdb's version includes in-frame clones alone and lacks a portion of them. The sample has roughly 54,000 clones; 87% are singletons. The clonotype comes from a boy aged 10-17 years who was a control in a study of pediatric ulcerative colitis. Material for sequencing was blood. The chain is built from TRBV28 and TRBJ2-1; D remains unclear. The CDR3 DNA follows: TGTGCCAGCAGTGCCCAAGATGGTAACAATGAGCAGTTCTTC. Its translation is CASSAQDGNNEQFF.